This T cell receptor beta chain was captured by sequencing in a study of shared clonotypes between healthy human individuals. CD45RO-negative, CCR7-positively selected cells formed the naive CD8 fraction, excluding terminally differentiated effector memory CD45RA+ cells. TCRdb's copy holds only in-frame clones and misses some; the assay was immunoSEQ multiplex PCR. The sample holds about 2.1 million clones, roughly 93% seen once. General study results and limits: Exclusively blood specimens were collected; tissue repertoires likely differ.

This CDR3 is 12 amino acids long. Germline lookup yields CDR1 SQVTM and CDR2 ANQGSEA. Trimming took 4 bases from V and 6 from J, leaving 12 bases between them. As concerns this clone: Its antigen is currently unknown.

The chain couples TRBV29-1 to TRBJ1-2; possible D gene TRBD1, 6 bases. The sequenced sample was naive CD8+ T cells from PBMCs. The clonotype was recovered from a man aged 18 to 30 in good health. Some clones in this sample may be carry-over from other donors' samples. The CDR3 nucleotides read TGCAGCGTTGGTATGGGGGCCGATGGCTACACCTTC. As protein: CSVGMGADGYTF.